This section outlines one TCR beta chain sequence together with its context. In its sample, this clonotype was seen many times. It has no known antigen specificity. No per-base quality is available; no much larger clone lies one base away. CDR1 and CDR2 were assigned from the germline V gene as MDHEN and SYDVKM. The cysteine opens and the phenylalanine closes a CDR3 of 14 amino acids. Just the 42-base CDR3 DNA is kept, in frame starting at base 1. V is pared back by 6 bases and J by 0 bases, with 9 bases lying between the germline termini. The data are from a study of T cells in Graves' hyperthyroidism and ophthalmopathy (dated by TCRdb to about 2019). A note on the overall study: Peripheral blood samples were taken at the time of initial diagnosis, prior to any treatment. The roughly 94 discovery patients were randomly split 7:3 into training and test sets. According to the paper, TCR Vbeta CDR3 sequencing was carried out on 135 peripheral blood samples, which came from 40 to 45 ophthalmopathy, around 74 hyperthyroidism and about 17 progressor patients. Following sampling, methimazole starting at 30 mg daily was given to hyperthyroidism patients, and high-dose intravenous methylprednisolone was given to ophthalmopathy patients. An independent validation cohort of fewer than 20 hyperthyroidism patients and more than 15 patients who later progressed to ophthalmopathy tested prospective prediction of ophthalmopathy. The study also compared thyroid tissue and blood T-cell repertoires from 5 to 7 Graves' hyperthyroidism patients. To identify TCR V-J signatures that set the groups apart, the researchers used a discovery cohort of 100 patients, made up of under 50 with Graves' ophthalmopathy and 55 to 65 with stable Graves' hyperthyroidism.

TCR beta CDR3 regions were amplified from RNA transcripts. The TCR CDR3 was subjected to a first round of RT-PCR using the HTBI primer set and the Qiagen OneStep RT-PCR kit. Libraries were constructed in a second round of multiplex PCR, after which size selection and purification were performed. Sequencing of the libraries was done on an Illumina HiSeq2000 using paired-end 100 bp reads. The paper's data handling went like this. SOAPnuke was used to process the raw data, throwing out any read that contained adapters or uncalled bases, had a mean Phred below 15, or lacked an exact constant-primer or identifier match. COPE v1.2.5 was used to merge the high-quality paired reads, and each unique nucleotide sequence was defined as a clonotype. Clonotypes were aligned to IMGT TRBV, TRBD and TRBJ reference segments using MiTCR v1.1. The analysis was restricted to V-J combinations with a frequency above 0.0001, which together covered roughly 99% of the repertoires. A TCS score was defined as the ratio between F50 (clonal expansion) and ExV (chaos), using BLOSUM62-based TCRdist between CDR3 peptides within each V-J. Welch's t-statistics and random forest reduced some 510 V-J features to under 15, which were used in a naive Bayes classifier (R e1071). TCRdb reran the public reads through fastp at Q25 and MiXCR, keeping productive beta chains. When rows share a CDR3 protein, they turn into one entry using the most common DNA and genes. TCRdb's processing, not the study's, gives the V and J calls here. The sample table contains 400,000 to 600,000 distinct CDR3 sequences; only one count was recorded for less than 25% of them. The top ten clones comprise about 30% of the sample.

Stable Graves' hyperthyroidism was defined as the absence of progression to ophthalmopathy over 18 months of follow-up. Hyperthyroidism patients were aged 18 to 65 years and newly diagnosed, with disease duration of less than 2 months. Exclusion was applied to patients with uncontrolled infections, other autoimmune diseases, pregnancy or lactation. Diagnoses were established on the basis of clinical symptoms, serum thyroxine and TRAb, thyroid ultrasound, and orbital computed tomography. PBMCs were separated from over 9 ml of fresh peripheral blood using Ficoll-Paque density gradient centrifugation. Total RNA was extracted using Trizol reagent, and RNA quality was assessed on an Agilent 2100 Bioanalyzer. What the study reported, not specific to this receptor: In cross-validation, a model built on a 13 V-J signature told ophthalmopathy apart from stable hyperthyroidism with 87.88% sensitivity and around 83% specificity, and in testing the same model reached 80%/75%. Sample size was not statistically predetermined, and investigators were not blinded to group allocation. In validation, the model predicted progression to ophthalmopathy a median of roughly six months before onset, with roughly 68% sensitivity and nearly 75% specificity. Most expanded thyroid clonotypes (frequency above 0.001) were also detected in blood, a finding suggesting that blood repertoires may reflect thyroid immune responses.

The sequence was obtained from a man younger than 35 with Graves' hyperthyroidism. Sequenced input: blood. Recombination joined TRBV28 with TRBJ1-3; there is no confident call for the D gene. The DNA is as follows: TGTGCCAGCAGCACACAGAGCTCTGGAAACACCATATATTTT. Its product reads: CASSTQSSGNTIYF. Supplemented by the reference TRBV28 and TRBJ1-3 proteins around the CDR3, the complete variable domain is DVKVTQSSRYLVKRTGEKVFLECVQDMDHENMFWYRQDPGLGLRLIYFSYDVKMKEKGDIPEGYSVSREKKERFSLILESASTNQTSMYLCASSTQSSGNTIYFGEGSWLTVV.